This entry describes one TCR beta chain. The table came from immunoSEQ multiplex PCR; TCRdb's copy has only in-frame clones and leaves some out. The sample carries around 100,000 clones, 80% to 85% recorded once. The CDR3 has 16 residues. V lost 6 bases to trimming and J lost 4 bases; unmatched junction nucleotides: 11. Germline loops: CDR1 MDHEN, CDR2 SYDVKM. The source of the sample is a study of blood T cell repertoires in COVID-19. This clonotype was sampled from a man in his 70s with acute or convalescent COVID-19. The V gene is TRBV28, the J gene TRBJ2-7; 11 bases are a match to TRBD2. The sample was peripheral blood. The CDR3 spells CASSNTGTSGIYEQYF. In DNA form, the CDR3 reads TGTGCCAGCAGCAATACCGGGACTAGCGGTATTTACGAGCAGTACTTC.